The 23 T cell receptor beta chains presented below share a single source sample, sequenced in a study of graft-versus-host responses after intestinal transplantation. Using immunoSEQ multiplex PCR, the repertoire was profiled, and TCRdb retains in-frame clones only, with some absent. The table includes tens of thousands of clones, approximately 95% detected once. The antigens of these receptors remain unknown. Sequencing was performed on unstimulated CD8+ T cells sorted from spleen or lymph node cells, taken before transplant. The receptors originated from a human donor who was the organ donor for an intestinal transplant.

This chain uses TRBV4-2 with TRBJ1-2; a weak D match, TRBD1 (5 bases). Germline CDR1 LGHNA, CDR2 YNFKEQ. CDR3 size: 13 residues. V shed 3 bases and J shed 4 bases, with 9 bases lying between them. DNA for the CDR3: TGTGCCAGCAGCCACAGGGCCACCTATGGCTACACCTTC. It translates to CASSHRATYGYTF.

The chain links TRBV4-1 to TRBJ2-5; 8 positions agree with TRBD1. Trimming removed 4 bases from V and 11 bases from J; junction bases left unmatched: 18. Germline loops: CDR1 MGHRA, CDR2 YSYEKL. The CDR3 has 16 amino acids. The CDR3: CASSLPPARGLEEQYF. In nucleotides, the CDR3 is TGCGCCAGCAGCCTGCCCCCGGCCAGGGGGCTGGAGGAGCAGTACTTC.

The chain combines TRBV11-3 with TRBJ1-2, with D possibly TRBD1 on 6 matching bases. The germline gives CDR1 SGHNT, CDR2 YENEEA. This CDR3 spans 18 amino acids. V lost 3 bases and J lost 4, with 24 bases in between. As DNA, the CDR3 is TGTGCCAGCAGCTTGGGGGGGGCGGTTGGACGCACCGTCTATGGCTACACCTTC. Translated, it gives CASSLGGAVGRTVYGYTF.

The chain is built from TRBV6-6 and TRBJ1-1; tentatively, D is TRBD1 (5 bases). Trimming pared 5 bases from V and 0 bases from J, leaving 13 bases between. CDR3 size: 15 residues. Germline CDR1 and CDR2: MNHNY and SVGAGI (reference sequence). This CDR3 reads CASSTLRQMNTEAFF. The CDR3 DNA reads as TGTGCCAGCAGTACCTTAAGACAGATGAACACTGAAGCTTTCTTT.

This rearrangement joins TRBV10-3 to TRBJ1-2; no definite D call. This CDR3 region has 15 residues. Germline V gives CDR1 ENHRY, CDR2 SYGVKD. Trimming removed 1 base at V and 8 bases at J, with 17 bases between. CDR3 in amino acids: CAISEFGESREGYTF. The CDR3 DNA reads TGTGCCATCAGTGAGTTCGGGGAATCGCGGGAGGGCTACACCTTC.

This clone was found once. CDR3 sequence reads: CASSQDTSGTDTQYF. The CDR3 bases are TGCGCCAGCAGCCAAGATACTAGCGGCACAGATACGCAGTATTTT. The chain recombines TRBV4-3 with TRBJ2-3, with 7 positions matching TRBD2. With V trimmed by 0 bases and J by 1 base, 1 base remained unmatched. This CDR3 region has 15 residues. Germline-derived CDR1 and CDR2 are LGHNA and YSLEER.

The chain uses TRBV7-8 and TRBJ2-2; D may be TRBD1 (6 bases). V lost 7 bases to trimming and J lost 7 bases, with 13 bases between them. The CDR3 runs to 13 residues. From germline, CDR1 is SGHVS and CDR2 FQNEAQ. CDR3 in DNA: TGTGCCAGCACAGGGGTCCGGGACGGGGAGCTGTTTTTT. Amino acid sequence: CASTGVRDGELFF.

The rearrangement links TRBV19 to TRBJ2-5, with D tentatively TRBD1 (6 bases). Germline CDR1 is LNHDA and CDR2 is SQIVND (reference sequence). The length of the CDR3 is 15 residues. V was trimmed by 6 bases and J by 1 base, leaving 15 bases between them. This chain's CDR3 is CASRLNTGTQETQYF. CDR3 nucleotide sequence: TGTGCCAGTAGGCTGAATACAGGGACCCAAGAGACCCAGTACTTC.

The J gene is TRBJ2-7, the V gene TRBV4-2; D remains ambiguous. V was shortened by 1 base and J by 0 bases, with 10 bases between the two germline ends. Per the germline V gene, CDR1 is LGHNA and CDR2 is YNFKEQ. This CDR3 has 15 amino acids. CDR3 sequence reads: CASSQGHFDSYEQYF. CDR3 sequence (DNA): TGTGCCAGCAGCCAAGGACATTTTGACTCCTACGAGCAGTACTTC.

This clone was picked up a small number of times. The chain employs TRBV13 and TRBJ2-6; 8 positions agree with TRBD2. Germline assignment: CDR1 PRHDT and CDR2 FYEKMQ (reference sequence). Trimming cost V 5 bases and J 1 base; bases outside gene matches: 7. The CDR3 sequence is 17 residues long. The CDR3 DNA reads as TGTGCCAGCAGCCTGCGGGGGGCTATATCTGGGGCCAACGTCCTGACTTTC. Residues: CASSLRGAISGANVLTF.

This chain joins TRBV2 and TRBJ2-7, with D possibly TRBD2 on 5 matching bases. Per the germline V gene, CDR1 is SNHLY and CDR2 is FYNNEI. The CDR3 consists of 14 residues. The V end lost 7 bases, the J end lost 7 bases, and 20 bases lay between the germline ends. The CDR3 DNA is TGTGCCAGCAAAGGAGGCGGTGTGGGATGGGAGCAGTACTTC. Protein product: CASKGGGVGWEQYF.

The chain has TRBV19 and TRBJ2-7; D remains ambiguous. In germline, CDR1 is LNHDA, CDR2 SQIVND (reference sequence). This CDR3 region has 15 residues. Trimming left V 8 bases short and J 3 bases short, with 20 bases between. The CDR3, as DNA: TGTGCCAGTGTTGGCTGGGCAGGCGAAGACTACGAGCAGTACTTC. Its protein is CASVGWAGEDYEQYF.

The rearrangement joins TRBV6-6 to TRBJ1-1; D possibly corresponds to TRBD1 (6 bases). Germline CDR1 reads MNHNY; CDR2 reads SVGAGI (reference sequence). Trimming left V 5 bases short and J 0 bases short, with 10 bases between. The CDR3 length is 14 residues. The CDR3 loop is CASSRTVMNTEAFF. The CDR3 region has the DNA TGTGCCAGCAGTCGGACAGTTATGAACACTGAAGCTTTCTTT.

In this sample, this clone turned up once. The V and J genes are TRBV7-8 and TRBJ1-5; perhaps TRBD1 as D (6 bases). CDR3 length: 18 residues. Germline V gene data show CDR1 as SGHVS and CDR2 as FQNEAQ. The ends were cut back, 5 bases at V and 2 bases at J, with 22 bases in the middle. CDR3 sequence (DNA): TGTGCCAGCAGCGCTGGACAGCGATCTGGAAATCGCAATCAGCCCCAGCATTTT. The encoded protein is CASSAGQRSGNRNQPQHF. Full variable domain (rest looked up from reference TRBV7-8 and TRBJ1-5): GAGVSQSPRYKVAKRGQDVALRCDPISGHVSLFWYQQALGQGPEFLTYFQNEAQLDKSGLPSDRFFAERPEGSVSTLKIQRTQQEDSAVYLCASSAGQRSGNRNQPQHFGDGTRLSIL.

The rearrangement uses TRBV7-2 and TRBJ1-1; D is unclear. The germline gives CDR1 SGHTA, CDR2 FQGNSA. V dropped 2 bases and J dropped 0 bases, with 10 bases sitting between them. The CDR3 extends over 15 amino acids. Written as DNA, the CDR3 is TGTGCCAGCAGCTTATATCAGGCCATGAACACTGAAGCTTTCTTT. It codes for CASSLYQAMNTEAFF. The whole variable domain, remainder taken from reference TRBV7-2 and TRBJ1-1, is GAGVSQSPSNKVTEKGKDVELRCDPISGHTALYWYRQSLGQGLEFLIYFQGNSAPDKSGLPSDRFSAERTGGSVSTLTIQRTQQEDSAVYLCASSLYQAMNTEAFFGQGTRLTVV.

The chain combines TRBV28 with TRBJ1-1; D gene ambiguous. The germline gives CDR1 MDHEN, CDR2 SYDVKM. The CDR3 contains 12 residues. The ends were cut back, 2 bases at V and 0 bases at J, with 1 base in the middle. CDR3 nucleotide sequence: TGTGCCAGCAGTTTAATGAACACTGAAGCTTTCTTT. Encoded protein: CASSLMNTEAFF.

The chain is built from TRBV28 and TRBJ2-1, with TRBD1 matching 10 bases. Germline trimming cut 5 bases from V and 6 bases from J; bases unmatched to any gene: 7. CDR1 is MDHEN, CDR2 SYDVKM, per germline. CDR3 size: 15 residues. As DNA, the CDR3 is TGTGCCAGCAGTCTGACAGGGGGCGATCGCAATGAGCAGTTCTTC. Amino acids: CASSLTGGDRNEQFF.

The DNA of the CDR3 is TGTGCCAGCACCGCAGGGGGATACGAGCAGTACTTC. Translating it yields CASTAGGYEQYF. The V and J genes are TRBV6-6 and TRBJ2-7; 7 nucleotides align to TRBD1. CDR3 length: 12 residues. Germline assignment: CDR1 MNHNY and CDR2 SVGAGI (reference sequence). Trimming took 7 bases from V and 4 from J; bases not matched to a gene: 4.

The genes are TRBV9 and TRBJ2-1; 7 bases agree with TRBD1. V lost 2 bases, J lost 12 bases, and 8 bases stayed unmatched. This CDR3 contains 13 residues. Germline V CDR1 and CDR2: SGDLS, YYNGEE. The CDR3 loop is CASSVGTGQRQFF. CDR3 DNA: TGTGCCAGCAGCGTTGGCACGGGACAGAGGCAGTTCTTC. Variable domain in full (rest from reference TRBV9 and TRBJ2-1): DSGVTQTPKHLITATGQRVTLRCSPRSGDLSVYWYQQSLDQGLQFLIQYYNGEERAKGNILERFSAQQFPDLHSELNLSSLELGDSALYFCASSVGTGQRQFFGPGTRLTVL.

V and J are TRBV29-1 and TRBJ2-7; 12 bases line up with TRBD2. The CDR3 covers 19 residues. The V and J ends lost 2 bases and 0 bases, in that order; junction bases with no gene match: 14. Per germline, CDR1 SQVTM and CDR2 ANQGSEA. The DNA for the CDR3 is TGCAGCGTTGAACTTCGATGGACTAGCGGGGATAGTAGCTCCTACGAGCAGTACTTC. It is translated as CSVELRWTSGDSSSYEQYF.

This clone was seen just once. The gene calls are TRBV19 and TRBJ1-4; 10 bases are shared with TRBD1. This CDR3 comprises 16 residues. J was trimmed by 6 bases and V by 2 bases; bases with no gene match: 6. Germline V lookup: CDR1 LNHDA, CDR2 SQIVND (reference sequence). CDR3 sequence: CASSIRRTGGDEKLFF. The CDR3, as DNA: TGTGCCAGTAGTATAAGACGGACAGGGGGAGATGAAAAACTGTTTTTT.

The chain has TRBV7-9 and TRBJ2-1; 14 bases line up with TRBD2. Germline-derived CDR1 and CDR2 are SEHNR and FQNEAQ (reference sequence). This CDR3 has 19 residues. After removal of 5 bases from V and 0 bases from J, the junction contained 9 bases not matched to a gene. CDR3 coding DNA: TGTGCCAGCAGCGCGACTAGCGGGGGGGATTTCCACTCCTACAATGAGCAGTTCTTC. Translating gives CASSATSGGDFHSYNEQFF.

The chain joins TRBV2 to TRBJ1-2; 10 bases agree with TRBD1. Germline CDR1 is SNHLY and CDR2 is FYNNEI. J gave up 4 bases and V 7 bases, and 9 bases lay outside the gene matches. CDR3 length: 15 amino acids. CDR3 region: CASNGGGTGAYGYTF. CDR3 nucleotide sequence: TGTGCCAGCAATGGTGGTGGGACAGGGGCCTATGGCTACACCTTC.